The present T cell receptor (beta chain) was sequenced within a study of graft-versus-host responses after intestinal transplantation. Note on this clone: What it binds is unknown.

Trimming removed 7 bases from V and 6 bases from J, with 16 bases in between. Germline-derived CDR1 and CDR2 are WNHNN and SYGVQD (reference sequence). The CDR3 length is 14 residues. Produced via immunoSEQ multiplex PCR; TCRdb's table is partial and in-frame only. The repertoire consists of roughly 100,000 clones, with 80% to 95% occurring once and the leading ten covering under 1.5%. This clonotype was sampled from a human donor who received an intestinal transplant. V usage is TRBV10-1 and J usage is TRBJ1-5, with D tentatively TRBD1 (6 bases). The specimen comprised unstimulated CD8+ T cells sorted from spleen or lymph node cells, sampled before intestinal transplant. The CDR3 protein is CASKAQGSGQPQHF. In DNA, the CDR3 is TGCGCCAGCAAGGCACAGGGAAGCGGTCAGCCCCAGCATTTT.